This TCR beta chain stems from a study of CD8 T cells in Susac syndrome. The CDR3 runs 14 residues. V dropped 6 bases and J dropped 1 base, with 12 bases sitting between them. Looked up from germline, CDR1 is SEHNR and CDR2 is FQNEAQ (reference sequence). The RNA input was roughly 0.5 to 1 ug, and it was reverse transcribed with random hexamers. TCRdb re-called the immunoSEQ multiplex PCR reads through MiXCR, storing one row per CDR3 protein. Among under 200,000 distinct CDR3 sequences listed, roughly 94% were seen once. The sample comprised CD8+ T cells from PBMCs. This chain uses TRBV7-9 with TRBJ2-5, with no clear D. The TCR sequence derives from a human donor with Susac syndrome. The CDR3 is CASSKTQSQETQYF. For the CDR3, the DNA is TGTGCCAGCAGTAAAACGCAGAGCCAAGAGACCCAGTACTTC.